The 17 T cell receptor beta chains in this list originate from one sample, sequenced in a study of Graves' ophthalmopathy and Graves' hyperthyroidism. Amplification from RNA transcripts yielded the TCR beta CDR3 regions. First-round RT-PCR used HTBI primers; second-round multiplex PCR followed. TCRdb re-called the multiplex PCR reads through MiXCR, storing one row per CDR3 protein. Counted here are about 220,000 distinct CDR3 sequences, roughly a fifth occurring once; the ten biggest clones make up approximately 39%. Sequenced: peripheral blood. The receptors originated from a woman aged 45 to 65 with Graves' ophthalmopathy.

The chain couples TRBV6-1 to TRBJ2-4, with D perhaps matching TRBD1 (6 bases). V was pared by 0 bases and J by 1 base, with 7 bases between. Germline lookup yields CDR1 MNHNS and CDR2 SASEGT. The CDR3 has 15 amino acids. CDR3 coding DNA: TGTGCCAGCAGTGAAGCGGGGGCGGCCAAAAACATTCAGTACTTC. Its protein product is CASSEAGAAKNIQYF.

The table lists this clonotype with many counts. CDR3 sequence reads: CASSVLQGAKQPQHF. CDR3 in DNA: TGTGCCAGTAGTGTCTTACAGGGGGCAAAGCAGCCCCAGCATTTT. The chain recombines TRBV19 with TRBJ1-5; 9 bases are shared with TRBD1. CDR1 is LNHDA and CDR2 is SQIVND in the germline V gene (reference sequence). The CDR3 loop spans 15 amino acids. Trimming removed 5 bases from V and 7 bases from J; junction bases left unmatched: 9. The variable domain in full, completed from reference TRBV19 and TRBJ1-5, reads DGGITQSPKYLFRKEGQNVTLSCEQNLNHDAMYWYRQDPGQGLRLIYYSQIVNDFQKGDIAEGYSVSREKKESFPLTVTSAQKNPTAFYLCASSVLQGAKQPQHFGDGTRLSIL.

The V gene is TRBV6-1, the J gene TRBJ1-3, with TRBD1 matching 7 bases. With 1 base clipped from V and 8 bases from J, the junction kept 8 bases outside the gene matches. This CDR3 is built from 15 residues. Germline loops: CDR1 MNHNS, CDR2 SASEGT. The CDR3 region has the DNA TGTGCCAGCAGTGAAGGACAGGGAAGTGTGGACACCATATATTTT. It translates to CASSEGQGSVDTIYF.

This clonotype showed up many times. The gene calls are TRBV10-3 and TRBJ2-7, with TRBD1 as a possible D gene (6 bases). Trimming pared 7 bases from V and 6 bases from J, leaving 13 bases between. Germline-derived CDR1 and CDR2 are ENHRY and SYGVKD. CDR3 size: 12 residues. The CDR3 region is CAITGRGSEQYF. The CDR3 DNA follows: TGTGCCATCACGGGCAGGGGCAGCGAGCAGTACTTC.

This clonotype was observed at least ten times. The chain links TRBV2 to TRBJ2-7, with D unclear. Germline V gives CDR1 SNHLY, CDR2 FYNNEI. V was cut by 4 bases and J by 4 bases, with 14 bases left in between. CDR3 length: 14 amino acids. As DNA, the CDR3 is TGTGCCAGCAGTGTACGGAGCCCGCGATACGAGCAGTACTTC. As protein: CASSVRSPRYEQYF.

V gene TRBV27 combines with J gene TRBJ1-5, with 10 nucleotides matching TRBD1. The CDR3 runs to 14 residues. The germline V gene encodes CDR1 MNHEY and CDR2 SMNVEV (reference sequence). V shed 6 bases, J shed 4 bases, and the junction held 3 bases outside the gene matches. The CDR3 is CASRMGQGNQPQHF. Here the CDR3 DNA reads TGTGCCAGCAGAATGGGACAGGGGAATCAGCCCCAGCATTTT.

The J gene is TRBJ1-5, the V gene TRBV12-3 or TRBV12-4; no definite D call. The CDR3 consists of 15 residues. Trimming removed 1 base from V and 9 bases from J, with 16 bases in between. CDR3 region: CASSLGPGVFRPQHF. CDR3 DNA: TGTGCCAGCAGTTTAGGGCCCGGGGTTTTTAGGCCCCAGCATTTT.

This clonotype was seen at least ten times. CDR3: CASSRDRELHEQYF. The CDR3 DNA reads TGTGCCAGCAGCCGGGACAGGGAATTGCACGAGCAGTACTTC. The J gene is TRBJ2-7, the V gene TRBV6-5; 9 bases match TRBD1. The CDR3 spans 14 residues. V trimming: 6 bases; J trimming: 5 bases; junction bases outside the gene matches: 8. Germline loops: CDR1 MNHEY, CDR2 SVGAGI.

This clonotype was counted at least ten times. The chain employs TRBV12-3 or TRBV12-4 and TRBJ1-1; D call uncertain. Trimming took off 2 bases at V and 1 base at J, with 5 bases between the two ends. The CDR3 length is 13 residues. The chain's CDR3 is CASSLTRNTEAFF. The CDR3 nucleotides read TGTGCCAGCAGTTTAACCCGGAACACTGAAGCTTTCTTT.

The CDR3 loop is CASRDRGTGGAGSNQPQHF. The DNA for the CDR3 is TGTGCCAGCAGAGACCGCGGGACAGGGGGCGCAGGGAGCAATCAGCCCCAGCATTTT. This sequence joins TRBV6-4 and TRBJ1-5; 12 nucleotides match TRBD1. Germline CDR1 and CDR2: MRHNA and SNTAGT. V lost 6 bases to trimming and J lost 1 base; unmatched junction nucleotides: 13. CDR3 size: 19 residues.

The V and J genes are TRBV27 and TRBJ2-7; 16 positions match TRBD2. The V segment lost 5 bases and the J segment 3 bases; nucleotides outside the gene matches: 4. Looked up from germline, CDR1 is MNHEY and CDR2 is SMNVEV (reference sequence). The CDR3 is 16 amino acids. In DNA, the CDR3 is TGTGCCAGCAGTCCGGGACTAGCGGGAGGGCACTACGAGCAGTACTTC. It codes for CASSPGLAGGHYEQYF.

The rearrangement joins TRBV27 to TRBJ1-6; 7 bases align to TRBD1. CDR1 is MNHEY, CDR2 SMNVEV, per germline (reference sequence). V was pared by 6 bases and J by 5 bases, with 4 bases of the junction left unmatched. The CDR3 spans 14 residues. In DNA, the CDR3 is TGTGCCAGCAGGTACAGGGGTAATAATTCACCCCTCCACTTT. Translation gives CASRYRGNNSPLHF.

This clonotype was seen ten or more times. The J gene is TRBJ2-7, the V gene TRBV2, with no clear D. The length of the CDR3 is 15 residues. Germline CDR1 and CDR2: SNHLY and FYNNEI. V was trimmed by 4 bases and J by 0 bases, leaving 13 bases between them. CDR3 loop: CASSVWGGGSYEQYF. CDR3 coding DNA: TGTGCCAGCAGTGTTTGGGGTGGCGGCTCCTACGAGCAGTACTTC.

Ten or more counts support this clonotype. The J gene is TRBJ1-1, the V gene TRBV20-1; D gene unclear. Germline-derived CDR1 and CDR2 are DFQATT and SNEGSKA (reference sequence). The V and J ends lost 0 bases and 1 base respectively, with 6 bases between them. This CDR3 spans 13 amino acids. The CDR3 loop is CSARDLGNTEAFF. CDR3 bases: TGCAGTGCTAGAGATCTGGGGAACACTGAAGCTTTCTTT.

This clonotype came up many times. This sequence joins TRBV2 and TRBJ1-5, with D unclear. CDR3 length equals 12 residues. V shed 5 bases and J shed 6 bases, with 8 bases lying between them. In germline, CDR1 is SNHLY, CDR2 FYNNEI. DNA for the CDR3: TGTGCCAGCAGTTCTTACCTTCAGCCCCAGCATTTT. This sequence encodes CASSSYLQPQHF.

This clonotype was recorded at least ten times. The V and J genes are TRBV2 and TRBJ2-5; 9 bases align to TRBD1. The germline CDR1 and CDR2 sequences are SNHLY and FYNNEI. The V segment lost 4 bases and the J segment 4 bases; nucleotides outside the gene matches: 7. The CDR3 has 15 amino acids. The CDR3 loop is CASSGGTGFGETQYF. CDR3 DNA: TGTGCCAGCAGTGGAGGGACAGGGTTTGGAGAGACCCAGTACTTC. Based on the CDR3 plus reference TRBV2 and TRBJ2-5, the full variable domain is EPEVTQTPSHQVTQMGQEVILRCVPISNHLYFYWYRQILGQKVEFLVSFYNNEISEKSEIFDDQFSVERPDGSNFTLKIRSTKLEDSAMYFCASSGGTGFGETQYFGPGTRLLVL.

This clonotype was seen at least ten times. V usage is TRBV7-2 and J usage is TRBJ2-7; D ambiguous. The V end was cut by 6 bases, the J end by 0 bases, with 6 bases between. The germline gives CDR1 SGHTA, CDR2 FQGNSA. The CDR3 is made up of 12 amino acids. The CDR3 DNA reads as TGTGCCAGCAGTACTGACTCCTACGAGCAGTACTTC. It encodes CASSTDSYEQYF.